The source of this T cell receptor (beta chain) is a study of T cell responses to AZD1222 COVID-19 vaccine. Only in-frame clones appear in the TCRdb table, and some are missing; sequencing was by immunoSEQ multiplex PCR. The top ten hold roughly a tenth of the sample, which has under 60,000 clones, around 84% seen once. General study results and limits: The study found Spike-specific TCR breadth and depth rose after two AZD1222 doses. No day 14 peak samples; only post-peak repertoires were characterized. Regions 160-218 and 743-854 held dominance among vaccine-associated CD4 TCRs, which spanned spike.

Trimming pared 8 bases from V and 5 bases from J, leaving 21 bases between. Germline-derived CDR1 and CDR2 are LNHDA and SQIVND (reference sequence). The CDR3 loop spans 15 amino acids. As for this clone: Its antigen is still unknown.

This TCR came from an adult in good health. The rearrangement uses TRBV19 and TRBJ2-5; either TRBD1 or TRBD2 may supply D (7 bases each). Material: peripheral blood, obtained on day 0 of AZD1222 vaccination. The DNA of the CDR3 is TGTGCCAGTCGCCTCTTTGGGGGGGGACAGGAGACCCAGTACTTC. Amino acids: CASRLFGGGQETQYF.